A single sample gave rise to the 14 T cell receptor beta chains below, sequenced in a study of T cells in Graves' hyperthyroidism and ophthalmopathy. Template material for amplifying TCR beta CDR3 regions consisted of RNA transcripts. During a first-round RT-PCR of the TCR CDR3, the HTBI primer set was used. TCRdb reanalysed the multiplex PCR reads using MiXCR and keeps one entry per CDR3 protein. The table has about 460,000 distinct CDR3 sequences, approximately 22% seen once; the top ten hold under 55%. Sequencing was performed on blood. The receptors were gathered from a woman aged 65 to 85 with Graves' ophthalmopathy.

The V call is TRBV6-5, the J call TRBJ1-3; D unresolved. The CDR3 is 16 residues long. V was trimmed by 2 bases and J by 3 bases, leaving 14 bases between them. Germline CDR1 MNHEY, CDR2 SVGAGI. The CDR3 here is CASSYISPSFGNTIYF. The CDR3 bases are TGTGCCAGCAGTTACATTAGTCCCAGTTTTGGAAACACCATATATTTT.

This clonotype was picked up a small number of times. The V and J genes are TRBV12-3 or TRBV12-4 and TRBJ2-3; 7 bases line up with TRBD1. This CDR3 spans 14 amino acids. J was trimmed by 4 bases and V by 1 base; bases with no gene match: 2. The CDR3 DNA sequence: TGTGCCAGCAGTTTAGGGACAGGTCCAGATACGCAGTATTTT. Translating it yields CASSLGTGPDTQYF.

This clonotype was observed a few times. This chain uses TRBV20-1 with TRBJ2-7, with 7 nucleotides matching TRBD2. The CDR3 runs 13 residues. Trimming cost V 6 bases and J 6 bases; bases outside gene matches: 11. The germline V gene has CDR1 DFQATT and CDR2 SNEGSKA (reference sequence). The CDR3 DNA follows: TGCAGTGCCCCTCCCGGGCGGGAGTTCGAGCAGTACTTC. Translated, it gives CSAPPGREFEQYF.

The chain recombines TRBV19 with TRBJ1-6; D is unclear. The CDR3 covers 13 residues. The germline gives CDR1 LNHDA, CDR2 SQIVND (reference sequence). V lost 4 bases and J 7 bases, leaving 8 bases between the germline ends. The CDR3 DNA follows: TGTGCCAGTAGTAACTACAAGAATTCACCCCTCCACTTT. Amino acid sequence: CASSNYKNSPLHF.

This clonotype was recorded many times. V gene TRBV12-3 or TRBV12-4 combines with J gene TRBJ1-6, with D possibly TRBD1 on 5 matching bases. There are 16 residues in the CDR3. V lost 7 bases and J 7 bases, leaving 20 bases between the germline ends. The CDR3 protein is CASNSAWGKGNSPLHF. The CDR3 DNA follows: TGTGCCAGCAATAGCGCCTGGGGCAAGGGGAATTCACCCCTCCACTTT.

CDR3 DNA: TGTGCCAGCTCACCAGCAGTTAATTCACCCCTCCACTTT. It translates to CASSPAVNSPLHF. The chain couples TRBV18 to TRBJ1-6; D is unresolved. Trimming stripped 2 bases from V and 6 bases from J, with 5 bases between. The CDR3 runs 13 residues. Germline CDR1 and CDR2: KGHSH and LQKENI.

This clonotype has only a few counts. The chain joins TRBV9 to TRBJ1-5; TRBD1 matches 7 bases. The V gene end was trimmed by 3 bases and the J gene end by 2 bases; junction bases not matched to a gene: 5. Germline V gives CDR1 SGDLS, CDR2 YYNGEE. The length of the CDR3 is 15 residues. The CDR3 reads CASSATGTGNQPQHF. CDR3 DNA sequence: TGTGCCAGCAGCGCGACCGGGACAGGCAATCAGCCCCAGCATTTT.

The rearrangement joins TRBV24-1 to TRBJ1-4; 7 bases agree with TRBD1. The J segment lost 0 bases and the V segment lost 5 bases, leaving 8 bases of the junction unmatched. CDR1 is KGHDR, CDR2 SFDVKD, per germline. The CDR3 sequence is 17 residues long. CDR3 region: CATSARQGDATNEKLFF. In nucleotides, the CDR3 is TGTGCCACCAGTGCTCGACAGGGAGATGCAACTAATGAAAAACTGTTTTTT.

This chain joins TRBV3-1 and TRBJ2-6, with TRBD1 identical over 7 bases. CDR1 is LGHDT and CDR2 is YNNKEL in the germline V gene (reference sequence). J gave up 4 bases and V 2 bases, and 5 bases lay outside the gene matches. This CDR3 is built from 16 residues. The CDR3 loop is CASSQSTGAGANVLTF. DNA for the CDR3: TGTGCCAGCAGCCAATCAACAGGGGCGGGGGCCAACGTCCTGACTTTC.

The chain employs TRBV30 and TRBJ2-7; no definite D call. Germline-derived CDR1 and CDR2 are GTSNPN and SVGIG (reference sequence). The CDR3 totals 12 residues. V was cut by 5 bases and J by 3 bases, with 11 bases left in between. CDR3 DNA: TGTGCCTGGGGCCCGAGGAACTACGAGCAGTACTTC. Its protein is CAWGPRNYEQYF.

This clonotype was seen only a few times. The V and J genes are TRBV3-1 and TRBJ1-6, with 10 nucleotides matching TRBD1. Germline CDR1 and CDR2: LGHDT and YNNKEL (reference sequence). This CDR3 is 15 amino acids long. V was clipped by 5 bases and J by 11 bases; unmatched bases: 9. CDR3 nucleotides: TGTGCCAGCAGCGCGACGACAGGGGGCGATCCACCCCTCCACTTT. Translated, it gives CASSATTGGDPPLHF.

Many counts were recorded for this clonotype. This chain joins TRBV12-3 or TRBV12-4 and TRBJ1-2; 8 nucleotides line up with TRBD1. The CDR3 is 12 amino acids. J was trimmed by 10 bases and V by 4 bases; bases with no gene match: 5. CDR3 in DNA: TGTGCCAGCAGTTCGGGACAGGTGGTCTACACCTTC. It is translated as CASSSGQVVYTF.

This clonotype has at least ten counts. The chain joins TRBV3-1 to TRBJ1-1; TRBD1 might be the D (5 bases). CDR3 size: 13 residues. Trimming cost V 0 bases and J 11 bases, with 13 bases left between them. From germline, CDR1 is LGHDT and CDR2 YNNKEL (reference sequence). The CDR3 coding sequence is TGTGCCAGCAGCCAAGATCGGGCGGGGGGTGCTTTCTTT. Protein: CASSQDRAGGAFF.

The V and J genes are TRBV5-1 and TRBJ2-1; 8 nucleotides align to TRBD2. This CDR3 has 15 residues. Germline assignment: CDR1 SGHRS and CDR2 YFSETQ. Trimming took 1 base from V and 6 from J; bases not matched to a gene: 6. The CDR3 sequence: CASSLKSGSVNEQFF. The CDR3 nucleotides read TGCGCCAGCAGCTTGAAAAGCGGGAGCGTCAATGAGCAGTTCTTC.